This TCR beta chain originates from a study of blood T cell repertoires in COVID-19. Study details: Material from acute and convalescent COVID-19 was sourced from the United States, Italy and Spain. The analysed material was cDNA or gDNA that came from T cells, B-cell-depleted T cells, or PBMCs.

Original analysis: By means of reference gene primer amplification, nucleated cell counts were estimated. Profiled with immunoSEQ multiplex PCR; TCRdb holds only in-frame clones, not every one. V and J calls and clone size are as listed in that table; D and trimming were resolved from the DNA. The table shows under 300,000 clones, with around 80% occurring only once. The CDR3 length is 15 residues. The J segment lost 4 bases and the V segment lost 6 bases, leaving 9 bases of the junction unmatched. Germline assignment: CDR1 LNHDA and CDR2 SQIVND (reference sequence). The V gene is TRBV19, the J gene TRBJ1-1; 9 nucleotides line up with TRBD1. Sequencing input: peripheral blood. The origin of this receptor is a woman under 30 with acute or convalescent COVID-19. The CDR3 spells CASSQRTGDSTEAFF. CDR3 DNA sequence: TGTGCCAGTAGCCAAAGGACAGGGGATAGCACTGAAGCTTTCTTT.